The rows below give T cell receptor beta chains drawn from one sample of a study of T cell responses to AZD1222 COVID-19 vaccine. Data came from immunoSEQ multiplex PCR; TCRdb stores just in-frame clones and leaves some out. Of fewer than 200,000 clones listed, approximately 92% were seen once; the top ten hold about 10%. Sequences were derived from peripheral blood, sampled on day 0 of AZD1222 vaccination. The receptor set was obtained from an adult in good health. Both conserved end residues are part of each CDR3. The D gene is left open where the match is weak. Clone size, where shown, is once, few, many, or a class for clones that have expanded.

v_gene	abundance	j_gene	d_gene	CDR3nt	CDR3aa
TRBV6-5	NA	TRBJ1-2	NA	TGTGCCACAACGCCAAATGGCTACACCTTC	CATTPNGYTF
TRBV3-1/TRBV3-2	NA	TRBJ2-5	NA	TGTGCCAGCAGCCAAGGCCCGGGAGTGGGTACGGAGACCCAGTACTTC	CASSQGPGVGTETQYF
TRBV6-1	NA	TRBJ1-1	NA	TGTGCCAGCAGTGAAATTAGGTTCACTGAAGCTTTCTTT	CASSEIRFTEAFF
TRBV28	NA	TRBJ1-5	NA	TGTGCCAGCACTTCATCCAGGGATTATAGGCCCCAGCATTTT	CASTSSRDYRPQHF
TRBV5-5	once	TRBJ1-5	NA	TGTGCCAGCAGCTATCGACCCGACAGTCAGCCCCAGCATTTT	CASSYRPDSQPQHF
TRBV29-1	once	TRBJ2-3	NA	TGCAGCGTTAGGGTGGGTTTTGGCACAGATACGCAGTATTTT	CSVRVGFGTDTQYF
TRBV4-1	NA	TRBJ2-7	NA	TGCGCCAGCAGCCAAGATCCCCAGGGAATGGTCAACGAGCAGTACTTC	CASSQDPQGMVNEQYF
TRBV4-2	once	TRBJ1-3	NA	TGTGCCAGCAGCCAAGACAGTACGATCTCTGGAAACACCATATATTTT	CASSQDSTISGNTIYF
TRBV29-1	NA	TRBJ1-1	NA	TGCAGCGAGGCTAACGGGGTTGGCACTGAAGCTTTCTTT	CSEANGVGTEAFF
TRBV6-1	NA	TRBJ2-7	NA	TGTGCCAGCAGTGATGGGGGAGCCGACGAGCAGTACTTC	CASSDGGADEQYF
TRBV28	NA	TRBJ2-5	TRBD1	TGTGCCAGCAGTACTCGGGACAGGAGAGTGGAGACCCAGTACTTC	CASSTRDRRVETQYF
TRBV28	NA	TRBJ1-1	NA	TGTGCCAGCAGTTTAGACCAGGGGAACACTGAAGCTTTCTTT	CASSLDQGNTEAFF
TRBV7-8	NA	TRBJ1-6	NA	TGTGCCAGCAGCTTAGCTTCCGATATTATGAATTCACCCCTCCACTTT	CASSLASDIMNSPLHF
TRBV4-1	once	TRBJ1-2	NA	TGCGCCAGCAGCGAGGGCAGCTATGGCTACACCTTC	CASSEGSYGYTF
TRBV6-6	NA	TRBJ1-1	NA	TGTGCCAGCAGGCCCGGGCAAGGTATCATGAACACTGAAGCTTTCTTT	CASRPGQGIMNTEAFF
TRBV3-1/TRBV3-2	NA	TRBJ1-6	NA	TGTGCCAGCAGCCAAGAGCCGTCCGTTAATTCACCCCTCCACTTT	CASSQEPSVNSPLHF
TRBV6-5	NA	TRBJ2-2	NA	TGTGCCACCGGACCCACCGGCGGCGGGGAGCTGTTTTTT	CATGPTGGGELFF
TRBV3-1/TRBV3-2	NA	TRBJ1-4	NA	TGTGCCAGCAGCCCCCCGGGGGTTAATGAAAAACTGTTTTTT	CASSPPGVNEKLFF
TRBV7-2	NA	TRBJ2-2	TRBD1	TGTGCCAGCAGCGCCGGGACAGGGCCCGGGGAGCTGTTTTTT	CASSAGTGPGELFF
TRBV19	NA	TRBJ1-5	NA	TGTGCCAGTAGTATAAGCAGAAATCAGCCCCAGCATTTT	CASSISRNQPQHF
TRBV5-8	NA	TRBJ2-7	TRBD2	TGTGCCAGCAGCTTGGTACTAGCGAAGGACGAGCAGTACTTC	CASSLVLAKDEQYF
TRBV30	NA	TRBJ1-1	NA	TGTGCCTCCCTGGATCGCAGTGGACAGCAGAACACTGAAGCTTTCTTT	CASLDRSGQQNTEAFF
TRBV19	NA	TRBJ1-4	TRBD1	TGTGCCAGTAGTTCGGGACAGGGTGGTGAAAAACTGTTTTTT	CASSSGQGGEKLFF
TRBV3-1/TRBV3-2	NA	TRBJ2-3	TRBD2	TGTGCCAGCAGCCCCAGCTGGACTAGTACAGATACGCAGTATTTT	CASSPSWTSTDTQYF
TRBV4-2	NA	TRBJ1-5	NA	TGTGCCAGCAGCCAAGATGCGGAGTTCAATCAGCCCCAGCATTTT	CASSQDAEFNQPQHF
TRBV3-1/TRBV3-2	NA	TRBJ2-1	TRBD2	TGTGCCAGCAGTCCTCTAGCGGCCTCGCAAGATGAGCAGTTCTTC	CASSPLAASQDEQFF
TRBV7-8	few	TRBJ1-3	NA	TGTGCCAGCAGCTCGAGCTCTGGAAACACCATATATTTT	CASSSSSGNTIYF
TRBV4-2	NA	TRBJ2-7	TRBD2	TGTGCCAGCAGCCAAGAGGGAGCGGTAGCGGGTGACGAGCAGTACTTC	CASSQEGAVAGDEQYF
TRBV18	NA	TRBJ2-7	NA	TGTGCCAGCTCACCTCAGACAGGAAACTCCTACGAGCAGTACTTC	CASSPQTGNSYEQYF
TRBV30	NA	TRBJ2-3	NA	TGTGCCTGGACACAAAGCACAGATACGCAGTATTTT	CAWTQSTDTQYF
TRBV18	NA	TRBJ1-4	TRBD1	TGTGCCAGCTCACGGCGACAGGGACCTAATGAAAAACTGTTTTTT	CASSRRQGPNEKLFF
TRBV4-3	NA	TRBJ1-2	TRBD1	TGCGCCAGCAGCCATGGTGGACAGGGGGGCTCCTATGGCTACACCTTC	CASSHGGQGGSYGYTF
TRBV7-3	NA	TRBJ2-1	TRBD2	TGTGCCAGCAGCTTAGATAGCGGGGGATATTCCTACAATGAGCAGTTCTTC	CASSLDSGGYSYNEQFF
TRBV19	NA	TRBJ2-1	NA	TGTGCCAGTCGCCGGGACTACAATGAGCAGTTCTTC	CASRRDYNEQFF
TRBV27	NA	TRBJ2-7	NA	TGTGCCAGCAGTACCGGGCTTTACTACGAGCAGTACTTC	CASSTGLYYEQYF
TRBV6-2/TRBV6-3	NA	TRBJ2-5	TRBD2	TGTGCCAGCAGTCGGGGGGGCAGAGAGACCCAGTACTTC	CASSRGGRETQYF
TRBV7-2	NA	TRBJ1-5	NA	TGTGCCAGCAGCTCCCGAGGGCCCCTGGAGGGAGCCAATCAGCCCCAGCATTTT	CASSSRGPLEGANQPQHF
TRBV5-8	NA	TRBJ1-2	TRBD1	TGTGCCAGCAGCCGCGGACAGGGGCGTCACTATGGCTACACCTTC	CASSRGQGRHYGYTF
TRBV28	NA	TRBJ2-1	NA	TGTGCCAGCAGTTGGGTGAGCTCGGGTGAGCAGTTCTTC	CASSWVSSGEQFF
TRBV20-1	NA	TRBJ2-1	NA	TGCAGTGCCGTTCCGGATGAGCAGTTCTTC	CSAVPDEQFF
TRBV19	NA	TRBJ1-1	NA	TGTGCCAGTAGTATAGTGGGGGCACAAACTGAAGCTTTCTTT	CASSIVGAQTEAFF
TRBV19	NA	TRBJ1-1	NA	TGTGCCAGTAGTGCTGGAGGGTCGACCACTGAAGCTTTCTTT	CASSAGGSTTEAFF
TRBV18	NA	TRBJ1-5	NA	TGTGCCAGCTCACCTGACAGGATCCAGCCCCAGCATTTT	CASSPDRIQPQHF
TRBV10-3	NA	TRBJ1-4	NA	TGTGCCATCAGTGATGGGTTTAATGAAAAACTGTTTTTT	CAISDGFNEKLFF
TRBV6-1	NA	TRBJ1-6	TRBD1	TGTGCCAGCAGTGAACAGACAGGGGCGTATAATTCACCCCTCCACTTT	CASSEQTGAYNSPLHF